This T cell receptor (beta chain) originates from a study of T cells expressing NK-cell markers. Overall study: Repertoires of TCR beta were obtained from T cells sorted as CD3+CD56+NKG2C+, CD3+CD56+NKG2C- and CD3+CD56-NKG2C+.

The CDR3 runs 17 residues. Germline V gene sequence: CDR1 ENHRY, CDR2 SYGVKD. TCRdb reanalyzed the 5' RACE reads and collapses them to one entry per CDR3 protein, without DNA. This table lists about 410,000 distinct CDR3 sequences. Input material: blood T cells: a sorted CD56 or NKG2C T cell subset, CD4+ or CD8+ T cells, or bulk PBMC T cells (not recorded which). This receptor was taken from a woman aged 50 to 60 in good health. This chain links TRBV10-3 with TRBJ2-1; the TCRdb call, TRBD2, lacks DNA for checking. CDR3 sequence reads: CAISVVASGSLYNEQFF.